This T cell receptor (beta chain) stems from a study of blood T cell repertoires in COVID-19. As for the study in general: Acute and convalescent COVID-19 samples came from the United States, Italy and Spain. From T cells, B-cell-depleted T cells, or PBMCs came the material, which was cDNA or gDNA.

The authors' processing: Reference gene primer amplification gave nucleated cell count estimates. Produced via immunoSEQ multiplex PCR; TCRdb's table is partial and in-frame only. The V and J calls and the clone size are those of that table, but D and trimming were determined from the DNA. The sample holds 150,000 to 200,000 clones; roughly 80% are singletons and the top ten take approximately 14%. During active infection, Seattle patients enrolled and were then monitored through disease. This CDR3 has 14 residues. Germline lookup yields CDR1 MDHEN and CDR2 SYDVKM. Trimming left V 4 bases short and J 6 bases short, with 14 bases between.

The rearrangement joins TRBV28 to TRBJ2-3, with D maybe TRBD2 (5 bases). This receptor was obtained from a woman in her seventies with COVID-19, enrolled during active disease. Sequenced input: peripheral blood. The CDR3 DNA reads TGTGCCAGCAGTTCCCCCCCGTCGGGGGATACGCAGTATTTT. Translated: CASSSPPSGDTQYF.